The TCR beta chain described here comes from a study of T cells after yellow fever vaccination. The CDR3 length is 15 residues. Germline V gene sequence: CDR1 SEHNR, CDR2 FQNEAQ (reference sequence). V lost 7 bases, J lost 4 bases, and 8 bases stayed unmatched. Regarding this clonotype: Its antigen is unknown.

Study results and limitations: Clones that expanded after primary vaccination mostly reappeared after the booster (96% CD4, roughly 87% CD8).

TCRdb redid the calling of the 5' RACE reads with MiXCR, one entry per CDR3 protein. Found here are 310,000 or so distinct CDR3 sequences, roughly 3.5% of them singletons; the top ten hold about 25%. The rearrangement joins TRBV7-9 to TRBJ1-1; TRBD1 matches at 11 bases. Sequences were derived from PBMCs, sampled on the day of the yellow fever booster vaccination. The source is a man younger than 35 who received the YFV17D yellow fever vaccine. DNA for the CDR3: TGTGCCAGCACCCGAACCGGGACAGGGGGCACTGAAGCTTTCTTT. This gives the protein CASTRTGTGGTEAFF.